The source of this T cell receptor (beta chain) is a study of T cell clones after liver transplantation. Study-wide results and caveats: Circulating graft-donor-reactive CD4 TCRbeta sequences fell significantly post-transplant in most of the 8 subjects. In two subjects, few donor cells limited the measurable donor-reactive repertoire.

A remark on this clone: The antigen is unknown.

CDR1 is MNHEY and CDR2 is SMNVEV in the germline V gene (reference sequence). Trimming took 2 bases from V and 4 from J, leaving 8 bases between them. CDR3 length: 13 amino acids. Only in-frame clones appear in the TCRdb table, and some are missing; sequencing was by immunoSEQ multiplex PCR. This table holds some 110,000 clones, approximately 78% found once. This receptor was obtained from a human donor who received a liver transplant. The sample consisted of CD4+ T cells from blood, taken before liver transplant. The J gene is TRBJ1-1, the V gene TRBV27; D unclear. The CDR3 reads CASSLERGTEAFF. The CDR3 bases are TGTGCCAGCAGTTTAGAGAGAGGCACTGAAGCTTTCTTT.